These 30 T cell receptor beta chains share one sample of origin, sequenced in a study of early T cells in non-severe SARS-CoV-2 infection. TCRdb re-called the 5' RACE reads with MiXCR, one entry per CDR3 protein. The sample contains fewer than 85,000 distinct CDR3 sequences, less than 15% of which appear only once. The specimen was whole blood. The receptors come from an adult who was a healthcare worker with PCR-confirmed SARS-CoV-2 infection or an uninfected control (not recorded which).

The chain employs TRBV6-6 and TRBJ2-1; D gene unclear. Trimming took off 7 bases at V and 0 bases at J, with 13 bases between the two ends. Germline loops: CDR1 MNHNY, CDR2 SVGAGI (reference sequence). This CDR3 contains 15 residues. This CDR3 is CASTETWSSYNEQFF. The DNA for the CDR3 is TGTGCCAGCACTGAAACGTGGAGCTCCTACAATGAGCAGTTCTTC.

This clonotype came up a few times. The chain combines TRBV9 with TRBJ2-2; tentatively, D is TRBD2 (5 bases). Trimming pared 1 base from V and 4 bases from J, leaving 32 bases between. In germline, CDR1 is SGDLS, CDR2 YYNGEE. The CDR3 length is 22 residues. In DNA, the CDR3 is TGTGCCAGCAGCGTATCTTTTTTAAGTGGACTCCTCTCGACGGGCACCACCGGGGAGCTGTTTTTT. The encoded protein is CASSVSFLSGLLSTGTTGELFF.

This clonotype was detected ten times or more. This chain uses TRBV6-6 with TRBJ2-2; no definite D call. Trimming shortened V by 4 bases and J by 2 bases, and 8 bases separated the two germline ends. Per germline, CDR1 MNHNY and CDR2 SVGAGI (reference sequence). The CDR3 is 14 amino acids. CDR3 coding DNA: TGTGCCAGCAGTTTACGACAAAACACCGGGGAGCTGTTTTTT. Translating gives CASSLRQNTGELFF.

This rearrangement joins TRBV7-9 to TRBJ2-5; no reliable D call. Trimming shortened V by 7 bases and J by 2 bases, and 14 bases separated the two germline ends. Looked up from germline, CDR1 is SEHNR and CDR2 is FQNEAQ (reference sequence). This CDR3 is built from 14 residues. CDR3 sequence reads: CASTPPGGQETQYF. For the CDR3, the DNA is TGTGCCAGCACCCCTCCGGGTGGACAAGAGACCCAGTACTTC.

V and J are TRBV20-1 and TRBJ1-2; D is unclear. Germline values: CDR1 DFQATT, CDR2 SNEGSKA (reference sequence). The CDR3 sequence is 18 residues long. Between the trimmed V and J ends, which lost 2 bases and 1 base, there was a span of 23 bases. As DNA, the CDR3 is TGCAGTGCTAGAAAGACCTATTCCAATGCTTATATTAACTATGGCTACACCTTC. It is translated as CSARKTYSNAYINYGYTF.

V and J are TRBV11-1 and TRBJ1-1; 10 positions match TRBD1. After removal of 6 bases from V and 1 base from J, the junction contained 11 bases not matched to a gene. CDR1 and CDR2 from the germline V gene are SGHAT and FQDESV (reference sequence). CDR3 length: 17 amino acids. CDR3 nucleotides: TGTGCCAGCAGTACCAGAGACAGGGGGCACGCGAACACTGAAGCTTTCTTT. Encoded protein: CASSTRDRGHANTEAFF.

The chain joins TRBV7-6 to TRBJ1-2; 9 bases align to TRBD1. CDR1 SGHVS and CDR2 FNYEAQ come from the germline V gene. V lost 0 bases, J lost 5 bases, and 1 base stayed unmatched. The CDR3 extends over 14 amino acids. The CDR3 sequence is CASSLAGTGYGYTF. In DNA, the CDR3 is TGTGCCAGCAGCTTAGCCGGGACAGGGTATGGCTACACCTTC.

This clonotype was counted between two and nine times. The chain combines TRBV15 with TRBJ2-7, with D possibly matching TRBD1 (6 bases). CDR1 is LNHNV, CDR2 YYDKDF, per germline (reference sequence). V was cut by 0 bases and J by 5 bases, with 17 bases left in between. The CDR3 has 16 amino acids. In nucleotides, the CDR3 is TGTGCCACCAGCAGAGAGGTCTACTCTTGGGGGCACGAGCAGTACTTC. It encodes CATSREVYSWGHEQYF.

The chain recombines TRBV6-6 with TRBJ2-7, with 7 bases fitting TRBD1. This CDR3 has 13 residues. Trimming at V came to 4 bases and at J to 11 bases, leaving 11 bases not matched to a gene. Germline values: CDR1 MNHNY, CDR2 SVGAGI (reference sequence). This chain's CDR3 is CASSWDPPQGKYF. In DNA form, the CDR3 reads TGTGCCAGCAGTTGGGACCCCCCACAGGGGAAGTACTTC.

This clonotype was found a few times. This chain connects TRBV2 to TRBJ1-6; D may be TRBD1 (6 bases). Trimming left V 6 bases short and J 5 bases short, with 11 bases between. Germline values: CDR1 SNHLY, CDR2 FYNNEI. CDR3 size: 14 residues. CDR3 sequence (DNA): TGTGCCAGCAGCAGGCAGGGGAATAATTCACCCCTCCACTTT. Its protein is CASSRQGNNSPLHF.

V and J are TRBV2 and TRBJ1-4; D unclear. Germline V gives CDR1 SNHLY, CDR2 FYNNEI. The V and J ends lost 10 bases and 1 base respectively, with 10 bases between them. There are 13 residues in the CDR3. CDR3 sequence (DNA): TGTGCCACCTCCCAACTAACTAATGAAAAACTGTTTTTT. Translating gives CATSQLTNEKLFF.

The chain combines TRBV10-3 with TRBJ2-7; maybe TRBD1 (6 bases). Trimming removed 3 bases at V and 4 bases at J, with 10 bases between. The germline CDR1 and CDR2 sequences are ENHRY and SYGVKD. The CDR3 extends over 13 amino acids. CDR3 loop: CAISEEQGYEQYF. DNA of the CDR3: TGTGCCATCAGTGAAGAACAGGGTTACGAGCAGTACTTC.

This clonotype came up many times. V gene TRBV7-9 combines with J gene TRBJ1-6, with D unresolved. Germline V gene sequence: CDR1 SEHNR, CDR2 FQNEAQ (reference sequence). With 0 bases removed from V and 13 bases from J, the gap between germline ends came to 10 bases. CDR3 size: 13 residues. Here the CDR3 DNA reads TGTGCCAGCAGCTTAGCGGGTCTCAAGCCCCTCCACTTT. It encodes CASSLAGLKPLHF.

The chain employs TRBV20-1 and TRBJ2-7; no clear D gene. V shed 3 bases and J shed 3 bases, with 18 bases lying between them. Germline CDR1 and CDR2: DFQATT and SNEGSKA (reference sequence). The CDR3 loop spans 15 amino acids. This CDR3 is CSASVRAGPGYEQYF. The CDR3 DNA is TGCAGTGCTAGTGTAAGGGCAGGCCCGGGCTACGAGCAGTACTTC.

The rearrangement joins TRBV29-1 to TRBJ1-2; the match to TRBD1 covers 9 bases. V dropped 7 bases and J dropped 3; count of bases not matched to a gene: 6. CDR3 length: 13 residues. Germline V gene data show CDR1 as SQVTM and CDR2 as ANQGSEA. In DNA, the CDR3 is TGCAGCGACGCAACAGGGGGCGACTATGGCTACACCTTC. Amino acids: CSDATGGDYGYTF.

A few counts support this clonotype. The chain is built from TRBV4-2 and TRBJ1-1; D perhaps matches TRBD1 (5 bases). Trimming left V 4 bases short and J 0 bases short, with 12 bases between. The CDR3 is 15 amino acids. The V gene's germline CDR1 is LGHNA and CDR2 YNFKEQ. The CDR3 loop reads CASSPDGGMNTEAFF. Here the CDR3 DNA reads TGTGCCAGCAGCCCCGACGGGGGAATGAACACTGAAGCTTTCTTT.

This clonotype has at least ten counts. The rearrangement links TRBV29-1 to TRBJ1-2; weak D call: TRBD1 (6 bases). From germline, CDR1 is SQVTM and CDR2 ANQGSEA. The germline V and J ends were trimmed by 4 bases and 7 bases, with 19 bases remaining between them. The CDR3 is 14 amino acids. CDR3 bases: TGCAGCGTTGTGGCAAGATCCCCAGGGGCTGGCTACACCTTC. It specifies CSVVARSPGAGYTF.

This clonotype turned up a few times. V and J are TRBV6-6 and TRBJ1-5; TRBD1 aligns across 8 bases. Germline CDR1 is MNHNY and CDR2 is SVGAGI (reference sequence). The trim removed 8 bases at V and 5 bases at J, leaving 11 bases unmatched. The CDR3 length is 15 residues. CDR3 residues: CASHITTGAYQPQHF. The CDR3 nucleotides read TGTGCCAGCCACATTACGACAGGGGCATATCAGCCCCAGCATTTT.

This clonotype turned up a few times. V is TRBV7-2 and J is TRBJ1-1, with no clear D. The CDR3 loop spans 14 amino acids. Trimming left V 1 base short and J 1 base short, with 7 bases between. The germline V gene has CDR1 SGHTA and CDR2 FQGNSA. The CDR3 nucleotides are TGTGCCAGCAGCTTAGATGTTCCGAACACTGAAGCTTTCTTT. Residues: CASSLDVPNTEAFF.

This clonotype was observed at least ten times. This chain uses TRBV3-1 with TRBJ1-6; D is ambiguous. Germline V gives CDR1 LGHDT, CDR2 YNNKEL (reference sequence). Trimming took 1 base from V and 7 from J, leaving 8 bases between them. CDR3 length: 14 amino acids. In DNA form, the CDR3 reads TGTGCCAGCAGCCAAGTTGGGGTAAATTCACCCCTCCACTTT. Translated: CASSQVGVNSPLHF.

The gene calls are TRBV5-8 and TRBJ2-2; 10 nucleotides line up with TRBD1. The CDR3 covers 15 residues. Germline V gene sequence: CDR1 SGHTS, CDR2 YDEGEE. With V trimmed by 4 bases and J by 1 base, 1 base remained unmatched. The CDR3 is CASSRDRGNTGELFF. The DNA for the CDR3 is TGTGCCAGCAGCCGGGACAGGGGGAACACCGGGGAGCTGTTTTTT. The complete variable domain, with remaining parts taken from reference TRBV5-8 and TRBJ2-2, reads EAGVTQSPTHLIKTRGQQATLRCSPISGHTSVYWYQQALGLGLQFLLWYDEGEERNRGNFPPRFSGRQFPNYSSELNVNALELEDSALYLCASSRDRGNTGELFFGEGSRLTVL.

The rearrangement links TRBV19 to TRBJ2-5; 7 bases line up with TRBD1. V gave up 8 bases and J gave up 6 bases; unmatched junction bases: 6. CDR1 is LNHDA and CDR2 is SQIVND in the germline V gene (reference sequence). The CDR3 runs to 12 residues. This CDR3 is CASVDRVQTQYF. CDR3 nucleotides: TGTGCCAGTGTCGACAGGGTTCAGACCCAGTACTTC.

V gene TRBV6-5 combines with J gene TRBJ1-1; D gene unclear. The germline CDR1 and CDR2 sequences are MNHEY and SVGAGI. Trimming stripped 1 base from V and 1 base from J, with 4 bases between. The CDR3 loop spans 13 amino acids. This chain's CDR3 is CASSYFRNTEAFF. The CDR3 DNA follows: TGTGCCAGCAGTTACTTCAGGAACACTGAAGCTTTCTTT.

V is TRBV12-3 or TRBV12-4 and J is TRBJ1-2, with 8 positions matching TRBD1. V shed 5 bases and J 3 bases; nucleotides not matched to a gene: 2. There are 13 residues in the CDR3. CDR3 in DNA: TGTGCCAGCAGTACGGACAGGGACTATGGCTACACCTTC. This translates into CASSTDRDYGYTF.

This clonotype has ten or more counts. This rearrangement joins TRBV20-1 to TRBJ1-5; TRBD1 is a possible D gene (6 bases). CDR1 is DFQATT and CDR2 is SNEGSKA in the germline V gene (reference sequence). Trimming shortened V by 3 bases and J by 0 bases, and 9 bases separated the two germline ends. The CDR3 runs 14 residues. The CDR3 DNA follows: TGCAGTGCTAGTGGACAGAATAGCAATCAGCCCCAGCATTTT. It specifies CSASGQNSNQPQHF.

In this sample, this clonotype turned up a few times. The rearrangement uses TRBV7-2 and TRBJ1-1; TRBD1 matches at 9 bases. This CDR3 is built from 15 residues. CDR1 SGHTA and CDR2 FQGNSA come from the germline V gene. V was clipped by 1 base and J by 0 bases; unmatched bases: 0. CDR3 residues: CASSLGTGVNTEAFF. CDR3 sequence (DNA): TGTGCCAGCAGCTTAGGGACAGGGGTGAACACTGAAGCTTTCTTT.

This clonotype was counted many times. This rearrangement joins TRBV28 to TRBJ2-7; possible D gene TRBD1, 6 bases. The CDR3 consists of 15 residues. Trimming shortened V by 4 bases and J by 2 bases, and 15 bases separated the two germline ends. Germline-derived CDR1 and CDR2 are MDHEN and SYDVKM. The CDR3 reads CASSSHRAGAYEQYF. DNA of the CDR3: TGTGCCAGCAGTTCTCACAGGGCTGGGGCCTACGAGCAGTACTTC.

This clonotype was seen repeatedly, ten times or more. The J gene is TRBJ2-7, the V gene TRBV29-1; 9 nucleotides align to TRBD2. The CDR3 sequence is 14 residues long. V was pared by 5 bases and J by 2 bases, with 7 bases of the junction left unmatched. The germline gives CDR1 SQVTM, CDR2 ANQGSEA. The CDR3 DNA is TGCAGCGTTCTACCGGGACTAGCCCCCTACGAGCAGTACTTC. This gives the protein CSVLPGLAPYEQYF.

DNA for the CDR3: TGCAGCGTTGTCGGGCAGTCCTATGGCTACACCTTC. Protein product: CSVVGQSYGYTF. The gene calls are TRBV29-1 and TRBJ1-2; the D is unclear. CDR1 SQVTM and CDR2 ANQGSEA come from the germline V gene. The V gene lost 4 bases and the J gene lost 4 bases, with 10 bases spanning the gap. The length of the CDR3 is 12 residues.

The chain is built from TRBV14 and TRBJ2-1; possibly TRBD1 for D (6 bases). The ends were cut back, 0 bases at V and 0 bases at J, with 12 bases in the middle. The CDR3 covers 17 residues. Per the germline V gene, CDR1 is SGHDN and CDR2 is FVKESK. CDR3 protein: CASSQDSPDSSYNEQFF. DNA of the CDR3: TGTGCCAGCAGCCAAGATAGTCCGGACAGCTCCTACAATGAGCAGTTCTTC.